The rows below give T cell receptor beta chains drawn from one sample of a study of control samples from healthy donors and cancer patients. The data were produced by immunoSEQ multiplex PCR, yet TCRdb's version contains in-frame clones alone and is incomplete. The table has more than 140,000 clones, roughly 94% seen once. Sequenced sample: blood. The origin of the receptors is a man aged 40-55 years in good health. The CDR3 runs from the conserved cysteine through the conserved F or W. D genes are given only for firm matches. Size tells how often a clone was seen (once, few, many) or the class of an expanded clone, and some rows leave it out.

v_gene	j_gene	d_gene	abundance	CDR3aa	CDR3nt
TRBV3-1/TRBV3-2	TRBJ2-3	TRBD2	few	CASSQDLLSGVPSSTDTQYF	TGTGCCAGCAGCCAAGATCTTCTTAGCGGGGTCCCTTCTAGCACAGATACGCAGTATTTT
TRBV6-1	TRBJ2-7	-	-	CASSERVSRHYEQYF	TGTGCCAGCAGTGAAAGGGTTTCGCGGCACTACGAGCAGTACTTC
TRBV28	TRBJ2-6	TRBD1	-	CASIRTGSGANVLTF	TGTGCCAGCATTAGGACAGGCTCTGGGGCCAACGTCCTGACTTTC
TRBV11-2	TRBJ2-7	TRBD1	-	CASSLSAGTGVLYEQYF	TGTGCCAGCAGCTTAAGTGCGGGGACAGGGGTCCTCTACGAGCAGTACTTC
TRBV4-3	TRBJ2-2	-	-	CASSQVPGQGPGELFF	TGCGCCAGCAGCCAAGTACCGGGGCAGGGCCCCGGGGAGCTGTTTTTT
TRBV24-1	TRBJ2-1	-	-	CATRASGPAKNYNEQFF	TGTGCCACCAGAGCATCCGGGCCCGCCAAGAATTACAATGAGCAGTTCTTC
TRBV9	TRBJ2-7	TRBD2	-	CASSGTSGIYEQYF	TGTGCCAGCAGCGGGACTAGCGGGATCTACGAGCAGTACTTC
TRBV18	TRBJ2-7	TRBD1	-	CASSLTTGVPMGVTYEQYF	TGTGCCAGCTCACTCACGACAGGGGTCCCGATGGGGGTAACCTACGAGCAGTACTTC
TRBV19	TRBJ2-2	TRBD2	-	CASSTLAGTGELFF	TGTGCCAGTAGTACTCTAGCGGGAACCGGGGAGCTGTTTTTT
TRBV7-9	TRBJ1-2	TRBD1	-	CASSLGTGGANYGYTF	TGTGCCAGCAGCTTAGGGACAGGGGGCGCTAACTATGGCTACACCTTC
TRBV28	TRBJ1-1	TRBD1	-	CASSLNRGAGATEAFF	TGTGCCAGCAGTTTAAACAGGGGGGCGGGGGCCACTGAAGCTTTCTTT
TRBV27	TRBJ2-5	TRBD1	-	CASRDRARVETQYF	TGTGCCAGCAGGGACAGGGCCCGGGTGGAGACCCAGTACTTC
TRBV4-1	TRBJ2-2	-	-	CASSQSNSGRALTGELFF	TGCGCCAGCAGCCAGTCAAATTCGGGAAGGGCTCTCACCGGGGAGCTGTTTTTT
TRBV6-1	TRBJ1-2	TRBD1	-	CASSEARNDRVRGYTF	TGTGCCAGCAGTGAAGCGAGAAATGACAGGGTTCGCGGCTACACCTTC
TRBV24-1	TRBJ1-5	-	-	CATSEGGSNQPQHF	TGTGCCACCAGTGAAGGGGGATCCAATCAGCCCCAGCATTTT
TRBV11-2	TRBJ1-1	-	-	CASSKTGQYEAFF	TGTGCCAGCAGCAAAACTGGACAGTATGAAGCTTTCTTT
TRBV7-9	TRBJ1-5	-	-	CASSFNSNQPQHF	TGTGCCAGCAGCTTCAATAGCAATCAGCCCCAGCATTTT